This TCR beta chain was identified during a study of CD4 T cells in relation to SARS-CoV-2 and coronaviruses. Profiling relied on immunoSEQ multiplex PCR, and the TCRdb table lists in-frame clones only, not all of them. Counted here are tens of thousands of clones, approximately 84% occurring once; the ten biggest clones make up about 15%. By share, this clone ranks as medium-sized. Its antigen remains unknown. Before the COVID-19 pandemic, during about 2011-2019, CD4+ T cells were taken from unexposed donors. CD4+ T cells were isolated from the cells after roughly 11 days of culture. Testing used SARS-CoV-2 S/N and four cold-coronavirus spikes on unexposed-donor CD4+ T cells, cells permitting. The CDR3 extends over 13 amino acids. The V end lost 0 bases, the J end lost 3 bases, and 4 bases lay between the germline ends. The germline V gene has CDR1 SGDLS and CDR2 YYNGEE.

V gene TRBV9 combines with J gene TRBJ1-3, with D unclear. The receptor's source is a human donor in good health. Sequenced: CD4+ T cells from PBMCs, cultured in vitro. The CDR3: CASSVEGGNTIYF. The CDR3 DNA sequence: TGTGCCAGCAGCGTAGAAGGTGGAAACACCATATATTTT.